This TCR beta chain came from a study of T cells in Graves' hyperthyroidism and ophthalmopathy. Whole-study results and caveats: Among thyroid clonotypes expanded above 0.001, most also appeared in blood.

Absent ophthalmopathy progression within 18 months defined stable Graves' hyperthyroidism. Lactation, pregnancy, other autoimmune disease or uncontrolled infection led to exclusion of patients. Comments on this clonotype: Its target is not known.

The CDR3 has 11 amino acids. Germline V gene sequence: CDR1 LGHDT, CDR2 YNNKEL (reference sequence). V was clipped by 1 base and J by 9 bases, with 4 bases between them. TCR beta CDR3 regions were amplified from RNA. TCR CDR3 regions were first amplified by RT-PCR with HTBI primers. MiXCR, run by TCRdb on the multiplex PCR reads, gives a single entry per CDR3 protein. The profile covers 470,000 or so distinct CDR3 sequences, with around 20% appearing a single time and approximately 25% taken by the ten largest. Sequences were obtained from blood. This receptor was obtained from a man aged 18 to 30 with Graves' hyperthyroidism. This chain links TRBV3-1 with TRBJ2-4; no firm D call. CDR3 residues: CASSQGVIQYF. CDR3 coding DNA: TGTGCCAGCAGCCAAGGTGTCATTCAGTACTTC.